The next 14 T cell receptor beta chains were all read from a single sample in a study of shared clonotypes between healthy human individuals. The protocol was immunoSEQ multiplex PCR, while the TCRdb copy is restricted to in-frame clones and leaves out a portion. The sample yields 2 million to 2.5 million clones, roughly 94% seen once. Specimen: naive CD4+ T cells sorted from blood. Specified subset: CD45RA+ positively selected. The receptors originated from a young man in good health.

Details on this clone: Within the sample, other DNA sequences also encode this same CDR3. The chain uses TRBV11-2 and TRBJ2-3; 7 bases line up with TRBD2. Germline CDR1 reads SGHAT; CDR2 reads FQNNGV. V was pared by 1 base and J by 2 bases, with 3 bases of the junction left unmatched. This CDR3 is built from 15 residues. CDR3 region: CASSLAGGLTDTQYF. The CDR3 DNA follows: TGTGCCAGCAGCTTAGCGGGAGGACTCACAGATACGCAGTATTTT. Combining the CDR3 with reference TRBV11-2 and TRBJ2-3 gives the whole variable domain EAGVAQSPRYKIIEKRQSVAFWCNPISGHATLYWYQQILGQGPKLLIQFQNNGVVDDSQLPKDRFSAERLKGVDSTLKIQPAKLEDSAVYLCASSLAGGLTDTQYFGPGTRLTVL.

CDR3 bases: TGTGCCAGCAGTTTTATGAGCGGGAAGTACGAGCAGTACTTC. As protein: CASSFMSGKYEQYF. The V call is TRBV27, the J call TRBJ2-7, with TRBD2 matching over 7 bases. This CDR3 is 14 amino acids long. Germline values: CDR1 MNHEY, CDR2 SMNVEV (reference sequence). V dropped 3 bases and J dropped 4; count of bases not matched to a gene: 6.

The chain employs TRBV18 and TRBJ1-2, with D possibly TRBD1 on 5 matching bases. The CDR3 is 15 amino acids. Germline V gene lookup returns CDR1 KGHSH and CDR2 LQKENI. V lost 4 bases, J lost 5 bases, and 17 bases lay in between. The CDR3 region has the DNA TGTGCCAGCTCACGGGGGATAGAGGGCGTTTATGGCTACACCTTC. Translation gives CASSRGIEGVYGYTF.

The rearrangement uses TRBV7-9 and TRBJ1-6, with a possible D match to TRBD1 (5 bases). Germline V gene data show CDR1 as SEHNR and CDR2 as FQNEAQ (reference sequence). CDR3 size: 17 residues. Between the trimmed V and J ends, which lost 5 bases and 10 bases, there was a span of 24 bases. DNA of the CDR3: TGTGCCAGCAGCCGTCGGACCGGGGACGCGGGAGGATCACCCCTCCACTTT. As protein: CASSRRTGDAGGSPLHF.

This chain joins TRBV6-6 and TRBJ1-5, with 7 bases fitting TRBD1. With V trimmed by 7 bases and J by 6 bases, 6 bases remained unmatched. Germline CDR1 reads MNHNY; CDR2 reads SVGAGI (reference sequence). The CDR3 spans 13 residues. The CDR3 here is CASTSGGGQPQHF. Here the CDR3 DNA reads TGTGCCAGCACCTCAGGGGGGGGTCAGCCCCAGCATTTT.

The V call is TRBV2, the J call TRBJ2-2, with TRBD1 identical over 8 bases. The CDR3 is 15 residues long. Germline CDR1 reads SNHLY; CDR2 reads FYNNEI. After removal of 5 bases from V and 3 bases from J, the junction contained 5 bases not matched to a gene. The CDR3 bases are TGTGCCAGCAGTCCCGGACAGGGATACACCGGGGAGCTGTTTTTT. It translates to CASSPGQGYTGELFF.

The V gene is TRBV10-3, the J gene TRBJ2-1; TRBD1 agrees at 9 bases. The CDR3 runs 16 residues. J was trimmed by 6 bases and V by 6 bases; bases with no gene match: 12. Germline loops: CDR1 ENHRY, CDR2 SYGVKD. The CDR3 DNA is TGTGCCATCAGGGAATCGGGACAGGGTAGAACCAATGAGCAGTTCTTC. Its protein is CAIRESGQGRTNEQFF.

To note about this clone: The same CDR3 can be traced to other DNA sequences in this sample. The rearrangement joins TRBV7-2 to TRBJ2-7; D might be TRBD1 or TRBD2, each matching 5 bases. Trimming pared 1 base from V and 2 bases from J, leaving 9 bases between. The germline gives CDR1 SGHTA, CDR2 FQGNSA. This CDR3 spans 14 amino acids. As DNA, the CDR3 is TGTGCCAGCAGCTTAGATGGGGGTACCTACGAGCAGTACTTC. It encodes CASSLDGGTYEQYF. Supplemented by reference TRBV7-2 and TRBJ2-7, the full variable domain reads GAGVSQSPSNKVTEKGKDVELRCDPISGHTALYWYRQSLGQGLEFLIYFQGNSAPDKSGLPSDRFSAERTGGSVSTLTIQRTQQEDSAVYLCASSLDGGTYEQYFGPGTRLTVT.

The V and J genes are TRBV5-1 and TRBJ2-7, with 7 positions matching TRBD1. The V and J ends lost 4 bases and 6 bases, in that order; junction bases with no gene match: 10. The CDR3 consists of 14 residues. The germline V gene encodes CDR1 SGHRS and CDR2 YFSETQ. In DNA, the CDR3 is TGCGCCAGCAGCAGGGGTACAGGGGTCGGCGAGCAGTACTTC. It translates to CASSRGTGVGEQYF.

This rearrangement joins TRBV6-6 to TRBJ1-4; unclear D gene. From germline, CDR1 is MNHNY and CDR2 SVGAGI (reference sequence). The ends were cut back, 5 bases at V and 3 bases at J, with 16 bases in the middle. The CDR3 covers 16 residues. CDR3 nucleotides: TGTGCCAGCAGTACTGGCTTGGGTTCAGCTAATGAAAAACTGTTTTTT. Amino acid sequence: CASSTGLGSANEKLFF.

V usage is TRBV27 and J usage is TRBJ2-5; 12 nucleotides match TRBD1. Germline trimming cut 0 bases from V and 6 bases from J; bases unmatched to any gene: 2. The CDR3 is made up of 15 amino acids. Germline CDR1 reads MNHEY; CDR2 reads SMNVEV (reference sequence). The CDR3 protein is CASSLSGQGAQTQYF. In nucleotides, the CDR3 is TGTGCCAGCAGTTTATCGGGACAGGGGGCACAGACCCAGTACTTC.

With regard to this clone: Other DNA sequences in the sample encode the same CDR3. The chain couples TRBV6-5 to TRBJ2-7; no firm D call. Deletions cut 0 bases from V and 2 bases from J, with 8 bases between. From germline, CDR1 is MNHEY and CDR2 SVGAGI. The CDR3 consists of 14 residues. The CDR3 nucleotides are TGTGCCAGCAGTTACTCGGCCGGCACCTACGAGCAGTACTTC. Translation: CASSYSAGTYEQYF.

The chain recombines TRBV28 with TRBJ1-5; no clear D. The CDR3 contains 13 residues. Trimming took off 5 bases at V and 5 bases at J, with 10 bases between the two ends. Germline-derived CDR1 and CDR2 are MDHEN and SYDVKM. The CDR3 bases are TGTGCCAGCAGTAGAACGGAGGATCAGCCCCAGCATTTT. Amino acids: CASSRTEDQPQHF.

CDR3 in amino acids: CASSLDGQGATYEQYF. As DNA, the CDR3 is TGCGCCAGCAGCTTGGACGGACAGGGGGCTACCTACGAGCAGTACTTC. The chain combines TRBV5-1 with TRBJ2-7, with TRBD1 matching over 11 bases. This CDR3 has 16 residues. Germline CDR1 is SGHRS and CDR2 is YFSETQ. Trimming removed 0 bases from V and 2 bases from J; junction bases left unmatched: 4.